The next 14 T cell receptor beta chains were all read from a single sample in a study of cytomegalovirus exposure and HLA in healthy donors. The PCR made use of 60 Vbeta and 13 Jbeta primers. The data were produced by immunoSEQ multiplex PCR, yet TCRdb's version contains in-frame clones alone and is incomplete. Of 65,000 to 85,000 clones listed, 9.5% to 13% were seen once; the top ten hold approximately 24%. The sample was PBMCs. Every receptor here comes from a man aged 55-75 years in good health and CMV-seropositive.

This clone was seen more than once but under ten times. This chain connects TRBV7-9 to TRBJ1-4; no definite D call. The V and J ends lost 5 bases and 6 bases respectively, with 13 bases between them. The CDR3 contains 14 residues. Germline V gene sequence: CDR1 SEHNR, CDR2 FQNEAQ (reference sequence). CDR3: CASSLPGADEKLFF. The CDR3 bases are TGTGCCAGCAGCCTCCCGGGTGCTGATGAAAAACTGTTTTTT.

The rearrangement links TRBV30 to TRBJ2-1, with D perhaps TRBD1 (5 bases). The V gene's germline CDR1 is GTSNPN and CDR2 SVGIG (reference sequence). V lost 1 base and J 10 bases, leaving 14 bases between the germline ends. The CDR3 is 13 residues long. The CDR3 sequence is CAWSEGRGSEQFF. The CDR3 DNA reads as TGTGCCTGGAGTGAAGGTAGGGGTTCGGAGCAGTTCTTC.

Notes on this clone: At one end, the junction sequence differs from germline, possibly due to a read error. J is TRBJ2-1 and V is TRBV6-1; 11 bases match TRBD2. Germline-derived CDR1 and CDR2 are MNHNS and SASEGT. The CDR3 has 12 amino acids. The CDR3 DNA follows: TGTGCCAGCAGAGCTAGCGGGAGGACCCAAATCTTC. It encodes CASRASGRTQIF.

This clone was counted only a few times. The chain employs TRBV5-1 and TRBJ2-3, with 13 bases lining up with TRBD2. The CDR3 is 16 amino acids. J was trimmed by 3 bases and V by 5 bases; bases with no gene match: 6. CDR1 and CDR2 (germline): SGHRS, YFSETQ. The CDR3 bases are TGCGCCAGCAGGCCGGGACTAGCGGGGTCGACAGATACGCAGTATTTT. It specifies CASRPGLAGSTDTQYF.

This clone was seen more than once but under ten times. The conserved closing phenylalanine or tryptophan is absent in this CDR3, likely reflecting a read error. This rearrangement joins TRBV25-1 to TRBJ2-2; TRBD2 agrees at 9 bases. The ends lost 5 bases at V and 0 bases at J; junction bases unmatched: 4. Per the germline V gene, CDR1 is MGHDK and CDR2 is SYGVNS. CDR3 size: 16 residues. The CDR3 DNA reads as TGTGCCAGCAGTCATTCTAGCGGGGCGAACACCGGGGAGCTGTTTGTT. This codes for CASSHSSGANTGELFV.

The chain links TRBV5-1 to TRBJ1-1; D is unclear. The germline gives CDR1 SGHRS, CDR2 YFSETQ. The CDR3 contains 15 residues. V lost 4 bases, J lost 1 base, and 14 bases lay in between. The CDR3 sequence is CASSLIANPNTEAFF. CDR3 DNA sequence: TGCGCCAGCAGCCTAATCGCGAATCCGAACACTGAAGCTTTCTTT.

This clone showed up just a few times. The rearrangement joins TRBV29-1 to TRBJ2-7; tentatively, D is TRBD1 (5 bases). This CDR3 has 14 residues. Trimming pared 5 bases from V and 0 bases from J, leaving 14 bases between. Germline V gene data show CDR1 as SQVTM and CDR2 as ANQGSEA. CDR3 nucleotides: TGCAGCGTTCGGGTTGACAGCTCCTCCTACGAGCAGTACGTC. Translating gives CSVRVDSSSYEQYV.

This chain connects TRBV6-1 to TRBJ2-7; 10 positions match TRBD2. Trimming cost V 2 bases and J 7 bases; bases outside gene matches: 11. The CDR3 consists of 16 residues. CDR1 is MNHNS, CDR2 SASEGT, per germline. The CDR3 is CASSELESGRAREQYF. CDR3 bases: TGTGCCAGCAGTGAACTGGAGAGCGGGAGGGCCCGGGAGCAGTACTTC.

The V gene is TRBV2, the J gene TRBJ1-2, with D possibly matching TRBD1 (5 bases). The germline gives CDR1 SNHLY, CDR2 FYNNEI. Trimming pared 6 bases from V and 5 bases from J, leaving 19 bases between. The CDR3 covers 15 residues. This chain's CDR3 is CASRGRAQPGYGYTF. The CDR3 coding sequence is TGTGCCAGCAGGGGCCGGGCTCAGCCAGGGTATGGCTACACCTTC.

V gene TRBV2 combines with J gene TRBJ1-5; possible D gene TRBD1, 6 bases. Trimming pared 6 bases from V and 7 bases from J, leaving 19 bases between. The CDR3 totals 15 residues. The V gene's germline CDR1 is SNHLY and CDR2 FYNNEI. The DNA for the CDR3 is TGTGCCAGCAGCCTACAGGGTGGGATCAACCAGCCCCAGCATTTT. Its translation is CASSLQGGINQPQHF.

V gene TRBV11-3 combines with J gene TRBJ2-3, with D tentatively TRBD1 (5 bases). CDR3 length: 14 residues. Germline V gene sequence: CDR1 SGHNT, CDR2 YENEEA. V was trimmed by 0 bases and J by 4 bases, leaving 8 bases between them. The CDR3 region is CASSLDGAADTQYF. The CDR3 nucleotides read TGTGCCAGCAGCTTAGATGGGGCGGCAGATACGCAGTATTTT. The variable domain in full, completed from reference TRBV11-3 and TRBJ2-3, reads EAGVVQSPRYKIIEKKQPVAFWCNPISGHNTLYWYLQNLGQGPELLIRYENEEAVDDSQLPKDRFSAERLKGVDSTLKIQPAELGDSAVYLCASSLDGAADTQYFGPGTRLTVL.

The chain combines TRBV6-1 with TRBJ1-2; the D gene is possibly TRBD1 (6 bases). The CDR3 extends over 15 amino acids. CDR1 and CDR2 from the germline V gene are MNHNS and SASEGT. The V gene lost 1 base and the J gene lost 0 bases, with 9 bases spanning the gap. The CDR3 reads CASSEGRGTNYGYTF. CDR3 DNA sequence: TGTGCCAGCAGTGAAGGAAGGGGGACTAACTATGGCTACACCTTC.

CDR3 nucleotide sequence: TGTGCCAGTAGTGGGCTAGCGGAAGCCTACGAGCAGTACTTC. The encoded protein is CASSGLAEAYEQYF. The chain uses TRBV19 and TRBJ2-7; TRBD2 matches at 7 bases. Trimming cost V 5 bases and J 2 bases; bases outside gene matches: 6. The CDR3 consists of 14 residues. The germline V gene has CDR1 LNHDA and CDR2 SQIVND (reference sequence).

The sample holds a few counts of this clone. The gene calls are TRBV5-4 and TRBJ2-5, with D possibly TRBD2 on 6 matching bases. The V end lost 4 bases, the J end lost 3 bases, and 13 bases lay between the germline ends. The CDR3 totals 14 residues. CDR1 SGHNT and CDR2 YYREEE come from the germline V gene (reference sequence). The CDR3 loop reads CASSNQLAEETQYF. CDR3 coding DNA: TGTGCCAGCAGCAACCAATTAGCGGAAGAGACCCAGTACTTC.